These T cell receptor beta chains were read from a single sample in a study of graft-versus-host responses after intestinal transplantation. TCRdb keeps only in-frame clones here, not all; method: immunoSEQ multiplex PCR. The sample shows 10,000 or so clones, 25% to 30% of them seen only once. The sample was alloreactive CD4+ T cells from a mixed lymphocyte reaction culture, taken before intestinal transplant. The source of these receptors is a human patient who received an intestinal transplant. Each CDR3 is given with its conserved first and last residue. A D gene is named only where the DNA matches it firmly. Not all rows give a size; the values are once, few, many and, for expanded clones, a class.

clone_size	d_call	v_call	j_call	cdr3_aa	cdr3_nt
NA	NA	TRBV6-5	TRBJ2-7	CASSQDGYEQYF	TGTGCCAGCAGCCAAGATGGGTACGAGCAGTACTTC
medium-sized	NA	TRBV5-4	TRBJ1-2	CASSLGNYGYTF	TGTGCCAGCAGCTTGGGAAACTATGGCTACACCTTC
NA	TRBD2	TRBV6-5	TRBJ2-3	CASSSTSGPSTDTQYF	TGTGCCAGCAGTTCCACTAGCGGGCCTAGCACAGATACGCAGTATTTT
NA	NA	TRBV27	TRBJ2-7	CASSVVMGGAYEQYF	TGTGCCAGCAGTGTGGTGATGGGCGGAGCCTACGAGCAGTACTTC
few	NA	TRBV2	TRBJ1-1	CASRVGNTEAFF	TGTGCCAGCAGAGTCGGGAACACTGAAGCTTTCTTT
few	NA	TRBV6-5	TRBJ2-7	CASGLGSFWEQYF	TGTGCCAGCGGGTTGGGAAGTTTTTGGGAGCAGTACTTC
few	NA	TRBV7-9	TRBJ2-1	CASSVHGTSSYNEQFF	TGTGCCAGCAGCGTGCACGGGACAAGCTCCTACAATGAGCAGTTCTTC
few	NA	TRBV6-5	TRBJ1-1	CASSGVVSSEAFF	TGTGCCAGCAGTGGCGTCGTCAGCTCTGAAGCTTTCTTT
medium-sized	NA	TRBV5-4	TRBJ1-2	CASSLDEFTYGYTF	TGTGCCAGCAGCTTGGATGAGTTCACCTATGGCTACACCTTC
few	NA	TRBV6-5	TRBJ1-1	CASSPAWNTEAFF	TGTGCCAGCAGCCCCGCTTGGAACACTGAAGCTTTCTTT
few	NA	TRBV19	TRBJ2-1	CASSIASSYNEQFF	TGTGCCAGTAGTATAGCGAGCTCCTACAATGAGCAGTTCTTC
NA	NA	TRBV4-3	TRBJ2-7	CASSQEGGGLYEQYF	TGCGCCAGCAGCCAAGAAGGGGGAGGACTCTACGAGCAGTACTTC
NA	TRBD2	TRBV6-6	TRBJ2-7	CASSLADSGINEQYF	TGTGCCAGCAGTCTAGCGGATAGCGGGATTAACGAGCAGTACTTC
NA	NA	TRBV7-8	TRBJ1-1	CASSPPPGTEAFF	TGTGCCAGCAGCCCACCCCCCGGGACGGAAGCTTTCTTT
medium-sized	NA	TRBV6-5	TRBJ2-3	CASSYGSTDTQYF	TGTGCCAGCAGTTACGGGAGCACAGATACGCAGTATTTT
few	TRBD2	TRBV6-5	TRBJ2-7	CASTGLAGDEQYF	TGCGCCAGCACCGGACTAGCGGGAGACGAGCAGTACTTC
once	TRBD2	TRBV7-2	TRBJ2-7	CASSTGLAGSYEQYF	TGTGCCAGCAGCACAGGACTAGCGGGTTCCTACGAGCAGTACTTC
NA	NA	TRBV5-5	TRBJ1-2	CASSQDYISEGTGMGYTF	TGTGCCAGCAGCCAAGATTATATTTCGGAGGGGACTGGCATGGGCTACACCTTC
NA	TRBD1	TRBV6-6	TRBJ2-7	CASSYSTGGYEQYF	TGTGCCAGCAGTTACTCGACAGGGGGCTACGAGCAGTACTTC
medium-sized	NA	TRBV19	TRBJ2-7	CASSMGPRIGEQYF	TGTGCCAGTAGTATGGGGCCCCGGATAGGGGAGCAGTACTTC
few	TRBD2	TRBV27	TRBJ2-1	CASSSTSVGQFF	TGTGCCAGCAGTTCGACTAGCGTAGGGCAGTTCTTC
NA	NA	TRBV6-1	TRBJ2-7	CASSPTHSGFNEQYF	TGTGCCAGCAGCCCTACGCACAGCGGCTTCAACGAGCAGTACTTC
few	TRBD1	TRBV2	TRBJ1-2	CASSDRDRGNYGYTF	TGTGCCAGCAGTGACCGGGACAGGGGAAACTATGGCTACACCTTC
large	NA	TRBV15	TRBJ2-7	CATSRDWTSYEQYF	TGTGCCACCAGCAGAGATTGGACCTCCTACGAGCAGTACTTC
medium-sized	TRBD2	TRBV9	TRBJ2-7	CASSIGTSGSYEQYF	TGTGCCAGCAGCATCGGGACTAGCGGGAGTTACGAGCAGTACTTC